Listed below are T cell receptor beta chains from one sample, sequenced in a study of T cell responses to AZD1222 COVID-19 vaccine. TCRdb keeps only in-frame clones here, not all; method: immunoSEQ multiplex PCR. Of about 180,000 clones listed, around 88% are singletons. The material was peripheral blood, obtained 28 days after the second AZD1222 dose. These receptors originate from an adult who received the AZD1222 COVID-19 vaccine. The CDR3 runs from the conserved cysteine through the conserved F or W. Each record gives: CDR3 length, J gene, D gene, clone size, V gene, CDR3 DNA, CDR3 protein. The D gene is left open where the match is weak. Clone sizes are given selectively: once, few, many, or a class where the clone is expanded.

length: 14; J: TRBJ2-5; D: NA; size: NA; V: TRBV9; DNA: TGTGCCAGCAGCGTTCAGACAGGAGAGGAGACCCAGTACTTC; CDR3: CASSVQTGEETQYF
length: 13; J: TRBJ2-2; D: NA; size: NA; V: TRBV6-1; DNA: TGTGCCAGCAGTGAAGGACCGATTGGGGAGCTGTTTTTT; CDR3: CASSEGPIGELFF
length: 17; J: TRBJ2-3; D: TRBD2; size: NA; V: TRBV5-1; DNA: TGCGCCAGCAGCTTGGGACTAGCGGGGGGGCGAGCAGATACGCAGTATTTT; CDR3: CASSLGLAGGRADTQYF
length: 13; J: TRBJ2-3; D: NA; size: NA; V: TRBV12-3/TRBV12-4; DNA: TGTGCCAGCAGTTTCCGAGACACAGATACGCAGTATTTT; CDR3: CASSFRDTDTQYF
length: 14; J: TRBJ1-1; D: TRBD1; size: NA; V: TRBV27; DNA: TGTGCCAGCAGTTTAGAACAGGGGGGCACTGAAGCTTTCTTT; CDR3: CASSLEQGGTEAFF
length: 16; J: TRBJ2-3; D: TRBD2; size: NA; V: TRBV7-3; DNA: TGTGCCAGCAGCTCCCAGGGCGGGGGGGCCGTAGATACGCAGTATTTT; CDR3: CASSSQGGGAVDTQYF
length: 14; J: TRBJ1-2; D: NA; size: NA; V: TRBV19; DNA: TGTGCCTCAACCCGGTCAGGACAGACCTATGGCTACACCTTC; CDR3: CASTRSGQTYGYTF
length: 15; J: TRBJ2-2; D: TRBD2; size: NA; V: TRBV2; DNA: TGTGCCAGCAGTGAGACCGGACTAGCTGCCGGGGAGCTGTTTTTT; CDR3: CASSETGLAAGELFF
length: 15; J: TRBJ2-5; D: NA; size: NA; V: TRBV19; DNA: TGTGCCAGTAGTATATTTAGCGCGATCTCAGAGACCCAGTACTTC; CDR3: CASSIFSAISETQYF
length: 13; J: TRBJ2-7; D: NA; size: NA; V: TRBV5-4; DNA: TGTGCCAGCAGCCGGGAGAGCTCCTACGAGCAGTACTTC; CDR3: CASSRESSYEQYF
length: 15; J: TRBJ1-5; D: TRBD1; size: NA; V: TRBV28; DNA: TGTGCCAGCAGGCGACAGGGGGCGAGGGGTCAGCCCCAGCATTTT; CDR3: CASRRQGARGQPQHF
length: 11; J: TRBJ1-1; D: NA; size: once; V: TRBV28; DNA: TGTGCCAGCAGGGTCGACACTGAAGCTTTCTTT; CDR3: CASRVDTEAFF
length: 15; J: TRBJ1-1; D: TRBD1; size: NA; V: TRBV5-1; DNA: TGCGCCAGCAGCCTGGACCGGGACAGGGGGACTGAAGCTTTCTTT; CDR3: CASSLDRDRGTEAFF
length: 15; J: TRBJ1-6; D: NA; size: once; V: TRBV6-5; DNA: TGTGCCAGCAGTTACTCGATGGTGACTACTTCACCCCTCCACTTT; CDR3: CASSYSMVTTSPLHF
length: 14; J: TRBJ2-3; D: NA; size: NA; V: TRBV7-9; DNA: TGTGCCAGCAGCCCCGTCGGGATAACAGATACGCAGTATTTT; CDR3: CASSPVGITDTQYF
length: 14; J: TRBJ2-5; D: NA; size: NA; V: TRBV28; DNA: TGTGCCAGCAGTTTATGGAAGCGGGCGGAGACCCAGTACTTC; CDR3: CASSLWKRAETQYF
length: 12; J: TRBJ2-7; D: NA; size: NA; V: TRBV11-2; DNA: TGTGCCAGCAGCCCTACCTCCTACGAGCAGTACTTC; CDR3: CASSPTSYEQYF
length: 13; J: TRBJ1-1; D: NA; size: few; V: TRBV18; DNA: TGTGCCAGCTCAATTAAGCCGAACACTGAAGCTTTCTTT; CDR3: CASSIKPNTEAFF
length: 15; J: TRBJ1-4; D: NA; size: NA; V: TRBV7-9; DNA: TGTGCCAGCAGCTTAGATCCGGGGGCTAATGAAAAACTGTTTTTT; CDR3: CASSLDPGANEKLFF
length: 14; J: TRBJ2-1; D: NA; size: NA; V: TRBV4-2; DNA: TGTGCCAGCAGCCAAGAAATTGGTGGGGGTAAGCAGTTCTTC; CDR3: CASSQEIGGGKQFF
length: 15; J: TRBJ2-2; D: NA; size: NA; V: TRBV2; DNA: TGTGCCAGCAGCTCTCTGGTGCGCGGGCGCGGGGAGCTGTTTTTT; CDR3: CASSSLVRGRGELFF
length: 13; J: TRBJ1-4; D: NA; size: NA; V: TRBV19; DNA: TGTGCCAGTAGTATACTCCAGGGGTATAAACTGTTTTTT; CDR3: CASSILQGYKLFF
length: 15; J: TRBJ1-2; D: NA; size: NA; V: TRBV19; DNA: TGTGCCAGTAGTATGTTTTCAGGACTAAACTATGGCTACACCTTC; CDR3: CASSMFSGLNYGYTF
length: 14; J: TRBJ2-7; D: TRBD2; size: NA; V: TRBV19; DNA: TGTGCCAGCACCGATACTAGCGGGGGGGACGAGCAGTACTTC; CDR3: CASTDTSGGDEQYF
length: 18; J: TRBJ1-3; D: TRBD1; size: NA; V: TRBV19; DNA: TGTGCCAGTAGCAGACCTCCGGGACAGGGGGACTCTGGAAACACCATATATTTT; CDR3: CASSRPPGQGDSGNTIYF
length: 16; J: TRBJ1-6; D: TRBD1; size: NA; V: TRBV18; DNA: TGTGCCAGCTCTCTAAAGTCTGGGACAGTTTTTTCACCCCTCCACTTT; CDR3: CASSLKSGTVFSPLHF
length: 11; J: TRBJ1-2; D: NA; size: NA; V: TRBV29-1; DNA: TGCAGCGTTGAAGCGTCCTATGGCTACACCTTC; CDR3: CSVEASYGYTF
length: 18; J: TRBJ2-1; D: TRBD2; size: NA; V: TRBV2; DNA: TGTGCCAGCAGTGCAGTTCGCGGGGGGGCCGCGGGAAACAATGAGCAGTTCTTC; CDR3: CASSAVRGGAAGNNEQFF
length: 15; J: TRBJ1-3; D: NA; size: NA; V: TRBV7-8; DNA: TGTGCCAGCAGCTTAGGTATAGGATCTGGAAACACCATATATTTT; CDR3: CASSLGIGSGNTIYF
length: 15; J: TRBJ2-5; D: NA; size: NA; V: TRBV19; DNA: TGTGCCAGTAGTATTGGGGGCGGAGGAGGAGAGACCCAGTACTTC; CDR3: CASSIGGGGGETQYF
length: 14; J: TRBJ1-1; D: NA; size: NA; V: TRBV28; DNA: TGTGCCAGCAGTTTAACCGGGACAATTTTGGAAGCTTTCTTT; CDR3: CASSLTGTILEAFF
length: 13; J: TRBJ1-5; D: NA; size: NA; V: TRBV4-2; DNA: TGTGCCAGCAGCCGCGGCGGCAATCAGCCCCAGCATTTT; CDR3: CASSRGGNQPQHF
length: 13; J: TRBJ1-1; D: NA; size: NA; V: TRBV18; DNA: TGTGCCAGCTCACCAGGGCTTGGCACTGAAGCTTTCTTT; CDR3: CASSPGLGTEAFF
length: 16; J: TRBJ1-1; D: NA; size: NA; V: TRBV21-1; DNA: TGTGCCAGCAGCAAGAGACAGGGGGCGAGGAACACTGAAGCTTTCTTT; CDR3: CASSKRQGARNTEAFF
length: 12; J: TRBJ2-7; D: NA; size: NA; V: TRBV14; DNA: TGTGCCAGCAGCCAAGATGTGGGCAGGCAGTACTTC; CDR3: CASSQDVGRQYF
length: 14; J: TRBJ1-1; D: NA; size: NA; V: TRBV5-1; DNA: TGCGCCAGCAGCTTACGACTCTCAGGCACTGAAGCTTTCTTT; CDR3: CASSLRLSGTEAFF
length: 15; J: TRBJ1-3; D: NA; size: few; V: TRBV5-5; DNA: TGTGCCAGCAGCTTGGGCCTCGGGTCTGGAAACACCATATATTTT; CDR3: CASSLGLGSGNTIYF
length: 14; J: TRBJ1-1; D: NA; size: once; V: TRBV6-5; DNA: TGTGCCAGCCTGTTATTGGGGGGGAGTACTGAAGCTTTCTTT; CDR3: CASLLLGGSTEAFF
length: 12; J: TRBJ2-7; D: NA; size: NA; V: TRBV6-5; DNA: TGTGCCAGCAGTATCTCGGGGGTCGAGCAGTACTTC; CDR3: CASSISGVEQYF
length: 14; J: TRBJ1-2; D: NA; size: NA; V: TRBV6-5; DNA: TGTGCCAGCTCGTTTGTGGCAGGTGGAGATGGCTACACCTTC; CDR3: CASSFVAGGDGYTF
length: 13; J: TRBJ1-6; D: TRBD1; size: NA; V: TRBV2; DNA: TGTGCCAGTAACAGGGGAAGGAATTCACCCCTCCACTTT; CDR3: CASNRGRNSPLHF